This T cell receptor beta chain emerged from a study of immune evolution from preneoplasia to lung adenocarcinoma. Study-wide results and caveats: Compared with EGFR-mutant or double wild-type lesions, KRAS-mutant nodules were more clonal. Clonality was highest in normal lung, lower in later-stage lesions apparently.

The ends were cut back, 1 base at V and 2 bases at J, with 14 bases in the middle. Germline V lookup: CDR1 LNHDA, CDR2 SQIVND (reference sequence). The CDR3 covers 17 residues. The table came from immunoSEQ multiplex PCR; TCRdb's copy has only in-frame clones and leaves some out. The repertoire holds approximately 4,000 clones, with about nine tenths as singletons. In the case of this clone: The antigen remains undetermined.

Sequencing was done on a sample of FFPE minimally invasive lung adenocarcinoma tissue. The gene calls are TRBV19 and TRBJ1-4; perhaps TRBD1 as D (6 bases). The sequence was collected from an older donor with lung adenocarcinoma. CDR3 DNA sequence: TGTGCCAGTAGTATAGTCCCTACAGGGACGACTAATGAAAAACTGTTTTTT. Protein: CASSIVPTGTTNEKLFF.